This TCR beta chain is from a study of shared clonotypes between healthy human individuals. Whole-study context: The study used three CD4 naive, three CD4 memory, two CD8 naive and one CD8 memory plate per donor.

Naive CD8 cells were CD45RO-negative, positively selected for CCR7, excluding terminally differentiated effector memory CD45RA+ cells. Method: immunoSEQ multiplex PCR; TCRdb's copy keeps in-frame clones and lacks some. The sample has over 2 million clones, around 96% seen once. The CDR3 runs 16 residues. Trimming left V 0 bases short and J 3 bases short, with 14 bases between. The germline V gene encodes CDR1 MNHEY and CDR2 SVGAGI. This sequence joins TRBV6-5 and TRBJ1-2, with D tentatively TRBD1 (6 bases). The TCR originated in a young man in good health. The sample comprised naive CD8+ T cells sorted from blood. CDR3 loop: CASSYSSSTGYYGYTF. The CDR3 DNA sequence: TGTGCCAGCAGTTACTCTTCTTCGACAGGTTACTATGGCTACACCTTC.